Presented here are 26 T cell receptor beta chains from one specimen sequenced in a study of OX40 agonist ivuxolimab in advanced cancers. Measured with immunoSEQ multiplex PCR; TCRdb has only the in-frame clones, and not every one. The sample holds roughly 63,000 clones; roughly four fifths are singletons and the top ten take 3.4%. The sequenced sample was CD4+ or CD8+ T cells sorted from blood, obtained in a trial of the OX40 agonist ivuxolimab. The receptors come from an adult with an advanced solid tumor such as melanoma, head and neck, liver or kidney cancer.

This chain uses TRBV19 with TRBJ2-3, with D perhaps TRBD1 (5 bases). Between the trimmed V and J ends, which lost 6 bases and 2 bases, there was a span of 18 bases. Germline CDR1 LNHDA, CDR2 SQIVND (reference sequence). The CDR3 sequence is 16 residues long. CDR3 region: CASRSRVPPDTDTQYF. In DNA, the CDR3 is TGTGCCAGTAGAAGCAGGGTGCCTCCTGACACAGATACGCAGTATTTT.

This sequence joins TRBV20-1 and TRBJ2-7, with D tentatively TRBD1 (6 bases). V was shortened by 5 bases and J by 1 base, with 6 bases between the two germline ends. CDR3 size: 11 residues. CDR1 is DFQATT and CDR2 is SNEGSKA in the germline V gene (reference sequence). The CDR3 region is CSAQGSYEQYF. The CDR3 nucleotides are TGCAGTGCTCAGGGGTCCTACGAGCAGTACTTC.

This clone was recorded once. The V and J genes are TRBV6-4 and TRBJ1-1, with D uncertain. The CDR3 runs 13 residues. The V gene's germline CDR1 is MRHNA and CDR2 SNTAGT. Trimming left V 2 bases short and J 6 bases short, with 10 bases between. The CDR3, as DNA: TGTGCCAGCAGTGACCAGCCGGGATCTGAAGCTTTCTTT. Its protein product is CASSDQPGSEAFF.

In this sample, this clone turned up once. The CDR3 spells CASSLVARTAAGNEKLFF. For the CDR3, the DNA is TGTGCCAGCAGCTTAGTGGCCAGGACCGCCGCGGGTAATGAAAAACTGTTTTTT. This chain joins TRBV7-2 and TRBJ1-4, with D hard to call. This CDR3 has 18 amino acids. Trimming removed 1 base from V and 4 bases from J, with 19 bases in between. CDR1 is SGHTA and CDR2 is FQGNSA in the germline V gene.

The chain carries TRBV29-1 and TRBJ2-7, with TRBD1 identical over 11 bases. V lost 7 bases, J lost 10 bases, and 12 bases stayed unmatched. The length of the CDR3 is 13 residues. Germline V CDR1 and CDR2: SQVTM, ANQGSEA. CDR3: CSARLGTGGSQYF. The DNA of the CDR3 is TGCAGCGCCCGCCTGGGGACAGGGGGGTCACAGTACTTC.

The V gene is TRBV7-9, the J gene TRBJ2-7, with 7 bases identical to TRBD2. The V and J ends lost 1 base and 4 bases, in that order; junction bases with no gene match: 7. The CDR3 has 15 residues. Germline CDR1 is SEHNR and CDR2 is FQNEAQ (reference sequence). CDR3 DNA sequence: TGTGCCAGCAGCTTAGTGATCGGGGAGGGTTACGAGCAGTACTTC. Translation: CASSLVIGEGYEQYF.

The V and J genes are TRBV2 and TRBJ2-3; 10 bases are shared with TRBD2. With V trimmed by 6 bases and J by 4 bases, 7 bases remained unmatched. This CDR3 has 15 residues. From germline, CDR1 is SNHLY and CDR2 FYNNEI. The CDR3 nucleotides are TGTGCCAGCAGACCCACTAGCGGGGCGGCAGATACGCAGTATTTT. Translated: CASRPTSGAADTQYF.

CDR3 in amino acids: CASSLGMRGRGNEQFF. DNA of the CDR3: TGTGCCAGCAGCCTGGGGATGAGGGGCAGAGGCAATGAGCAGTTCTTC. This rearrangement joins TRBV4-2 to TRBJ2-1; the D call may be TRBD1 or TRBD2 (5 bases each). The length of the CDR3 is 16 residues. Trimming left V 4 bases short and J 6 bases short, with 19 bases between. Germline V gene lookup returns CDR1 LGHNA and CDR2 YNFKEQ.

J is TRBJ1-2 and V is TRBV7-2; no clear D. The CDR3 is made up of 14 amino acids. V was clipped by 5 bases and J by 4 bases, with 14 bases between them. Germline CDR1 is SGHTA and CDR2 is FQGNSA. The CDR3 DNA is TGTGCCAGCAGCCCTGGCCCCTCTAGCTATGGCTACACCTTC. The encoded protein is CASSPGPSSYGYTF.

The CDR3 protein is CASSEVGNTEAFF. The CDR3 coding sequence is TGCGCCAGCAGTGAGGTCGGGAACACTGAAGCTTTCTTT. The V call is TRBV10-2, the J call TRBJ1-1; D uncertain. This CDR3 spans 13 amino acids. Germline V gene lookup returns CDR1 WSHSY and CDR2 SAAADI. The V and J ends lost 2 bases and 1 base respectively, with 5 bases between them.

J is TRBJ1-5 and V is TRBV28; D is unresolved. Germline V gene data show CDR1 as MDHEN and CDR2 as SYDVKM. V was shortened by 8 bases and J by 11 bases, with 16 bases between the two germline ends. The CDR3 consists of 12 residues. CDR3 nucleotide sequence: TGTGCCAGCCCCGGTCCAGATACGTCCCAGCATTTT. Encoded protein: CASPGPDTSQHF.

The CDR3 region is CASSSGRLAKNIQYF. The CDR3 DNA is TGTGCCAGCAGCTCTGGACGGCTAGCCAAAAACATTCAGTACTTC. The chain links TRBV7-9 to TRBJ2-4, with D uncertain. Germline CDR1 SEHNR, CDR2 FQNEAQ (reference sequence). The V and J ends lost 4 bases and 0 bases respectively, with 10 bases between them. The CDR3 is made up of 15 amino acids.

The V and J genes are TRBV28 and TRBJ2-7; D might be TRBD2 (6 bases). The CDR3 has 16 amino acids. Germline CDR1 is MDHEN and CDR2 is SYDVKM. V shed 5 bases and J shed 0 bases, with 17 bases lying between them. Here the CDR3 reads CASSPAGGAPSYEQYF. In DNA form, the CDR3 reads TGTGCCAGCAGTCCGGCGGGCGGGGCGCCCTCCTACGAGCAGTACTTC.

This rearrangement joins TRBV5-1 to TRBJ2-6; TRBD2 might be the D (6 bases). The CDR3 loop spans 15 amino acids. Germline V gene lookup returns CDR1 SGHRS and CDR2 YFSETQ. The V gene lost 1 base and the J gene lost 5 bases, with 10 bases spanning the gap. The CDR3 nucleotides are TGCGCCAGCAGCTTGTCTAGCGTTCGGGCCAACGTCCTGACTTTC. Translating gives CASSLSSVRANVLTF.

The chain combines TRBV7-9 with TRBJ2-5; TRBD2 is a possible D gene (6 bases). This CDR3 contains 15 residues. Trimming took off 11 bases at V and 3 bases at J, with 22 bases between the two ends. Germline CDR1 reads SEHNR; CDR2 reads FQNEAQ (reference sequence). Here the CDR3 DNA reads TGTGCCTGCACACAACCGGGACTGTGGGAAGAGACCCAGTACTTC. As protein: CACTQPGLWEETQYF.

This chain's CDR3 is CASSLAGQGGEKLFF. CDR3 nucleotides: TGTGCCAGCAGTTTGGCCGGGCAGGGGGGCGAAAAACTGTTTTTT. The chain combines TRBV28 with TRBJ1-4; TRBD1 aligns across 7 bases. The J segment lost 8 bases and the V segment lost 3 bases, leaving 9 bases of the junction unmatched. CDR3 size: 15 residues. The V gene's germline CDR1 is MDHEN and CDR2 SYDVKM.

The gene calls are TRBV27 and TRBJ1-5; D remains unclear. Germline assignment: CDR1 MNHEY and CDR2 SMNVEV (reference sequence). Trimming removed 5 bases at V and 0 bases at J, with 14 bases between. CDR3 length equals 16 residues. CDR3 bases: TGTGCCAGCAGTCCCCCGACAACTAATAGCAATCAGCCCCAGCATTTT. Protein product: CASSPPTTNSNQPQHF.

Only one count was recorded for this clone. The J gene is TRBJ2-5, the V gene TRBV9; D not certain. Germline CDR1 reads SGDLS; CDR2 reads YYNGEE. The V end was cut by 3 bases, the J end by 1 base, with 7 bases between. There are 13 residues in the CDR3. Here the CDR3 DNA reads TGTGCCAGCAGCGGAGACCCCCAAGAGACCCAGTACTTC. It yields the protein CASSGDPQETQYF.

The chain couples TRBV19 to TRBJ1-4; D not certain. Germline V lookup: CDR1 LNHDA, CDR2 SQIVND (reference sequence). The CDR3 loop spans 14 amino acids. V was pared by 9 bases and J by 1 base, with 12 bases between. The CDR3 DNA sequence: TGTGCCAGCAGTCCCATTCTAACTAATGAAAAACTGTTTTTT. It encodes CASSPILTNEKLFF.

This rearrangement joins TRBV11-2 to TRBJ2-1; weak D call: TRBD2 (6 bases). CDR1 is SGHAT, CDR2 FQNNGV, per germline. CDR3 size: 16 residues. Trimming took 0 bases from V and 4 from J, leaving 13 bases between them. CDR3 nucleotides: TGTGCCAGCAGCTTAGAGCTGCCAGGGACTTACAATGAGCAGTTCTTC. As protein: CASSLELPGTYNEQFF.

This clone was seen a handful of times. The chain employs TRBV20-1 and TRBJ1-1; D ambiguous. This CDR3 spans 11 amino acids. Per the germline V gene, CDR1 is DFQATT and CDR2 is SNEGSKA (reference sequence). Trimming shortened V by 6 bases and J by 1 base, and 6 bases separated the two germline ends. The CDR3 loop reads CSAAENTEAFF. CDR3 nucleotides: TGCAGTGCGGCAGAGAACACTGAAGCTTTCTTT.

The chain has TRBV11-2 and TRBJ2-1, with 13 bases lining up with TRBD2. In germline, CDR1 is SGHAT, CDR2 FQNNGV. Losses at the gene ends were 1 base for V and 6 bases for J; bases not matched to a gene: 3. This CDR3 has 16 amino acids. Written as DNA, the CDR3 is TGTGCCAGCAGCTTAGCGGGACTAGCGGGGCGCAATGAGCAGTTCTTC. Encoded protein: CASSLAGLAGRNEQFF.

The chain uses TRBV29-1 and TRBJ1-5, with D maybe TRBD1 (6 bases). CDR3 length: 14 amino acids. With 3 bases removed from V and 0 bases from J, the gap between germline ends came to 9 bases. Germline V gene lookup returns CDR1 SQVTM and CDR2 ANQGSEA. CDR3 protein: CSVEDSNSNQPQHF. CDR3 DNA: TGCAGCGTTGAGGACAGCAATAGCAATCAGCCCCAGCATTTT.

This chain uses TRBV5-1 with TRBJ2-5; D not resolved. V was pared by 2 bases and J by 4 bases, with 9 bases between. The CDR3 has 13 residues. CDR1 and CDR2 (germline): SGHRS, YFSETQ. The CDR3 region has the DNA TGCGCCAGCAGCTTAGAGGCTCGAGAGACCCAGTACTTC. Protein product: CASSLEARETQYF. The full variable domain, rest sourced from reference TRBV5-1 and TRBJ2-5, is KAGVTQTPRYLIKTRGQQVTLSCSPISGHRSVSWYQQTPGQGLQFLFEYFSETQRNKGNFPGRFSGRQFSNSRSEMNVSTLELGDSALYLCASSLEARETQYFGPGTRLLVL.

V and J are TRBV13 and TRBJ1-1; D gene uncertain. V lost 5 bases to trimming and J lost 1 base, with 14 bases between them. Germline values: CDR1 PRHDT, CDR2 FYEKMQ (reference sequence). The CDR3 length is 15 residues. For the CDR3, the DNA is TGTGCCAGCAGCCCTCTTGTGGGCTGGAACACTGAAGCTTTCTTT. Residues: CASSPLVGWNTEAFF.

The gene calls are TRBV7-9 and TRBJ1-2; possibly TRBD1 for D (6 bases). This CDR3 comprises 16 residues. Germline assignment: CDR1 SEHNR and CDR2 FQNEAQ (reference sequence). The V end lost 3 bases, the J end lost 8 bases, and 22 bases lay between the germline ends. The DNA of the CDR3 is TGTGCCAGCAGCTTGGAACAGGGCATAGTGCGAGGCGGCTACACCTTC. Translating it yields CASSLEQGIVRGGYTF.